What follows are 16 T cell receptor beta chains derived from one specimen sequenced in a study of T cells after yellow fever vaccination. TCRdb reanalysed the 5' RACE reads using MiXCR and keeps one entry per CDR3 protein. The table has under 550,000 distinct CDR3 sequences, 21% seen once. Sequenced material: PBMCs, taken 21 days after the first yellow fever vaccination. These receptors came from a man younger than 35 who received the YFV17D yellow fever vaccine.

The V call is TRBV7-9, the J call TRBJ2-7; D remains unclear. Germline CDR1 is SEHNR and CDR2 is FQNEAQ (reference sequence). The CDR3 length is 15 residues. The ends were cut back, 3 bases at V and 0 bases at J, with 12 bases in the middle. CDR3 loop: CASSFGLASSYEQYF. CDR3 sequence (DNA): TGTGCCAGCAGCTTCGGGTTGGCGAGCTCCTACGAGCAGTACTTC. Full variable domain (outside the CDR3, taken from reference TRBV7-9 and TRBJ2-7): DTGVSQNPRHKITKRGQNVTFRCDPISEHNRLYWYRQTLGQGPEFLTYFQNEAQLEKSRLLSDRFSAERPKGSFSTLEIQRTEQGDSAMYLCASSFGLASSYEQYFGPGTRLTVT.

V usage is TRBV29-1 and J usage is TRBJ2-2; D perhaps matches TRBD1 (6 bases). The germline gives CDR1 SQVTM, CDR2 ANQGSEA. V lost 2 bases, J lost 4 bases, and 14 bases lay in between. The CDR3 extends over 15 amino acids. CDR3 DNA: TGCAGCGTTGAAAGACTACAGGGCAGCACCGGGGAGCTGTTTTTT. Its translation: CSVERLQGSTGELFF.

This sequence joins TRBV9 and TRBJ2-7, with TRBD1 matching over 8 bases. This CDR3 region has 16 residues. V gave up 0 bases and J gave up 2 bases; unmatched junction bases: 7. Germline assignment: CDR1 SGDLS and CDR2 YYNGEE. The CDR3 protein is CASSVGLDRVPYEQYF. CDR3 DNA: TGTGCCAGCAGCGTAGGTCTGGACAGGGTACCCTACGAGCAGTACTTC.

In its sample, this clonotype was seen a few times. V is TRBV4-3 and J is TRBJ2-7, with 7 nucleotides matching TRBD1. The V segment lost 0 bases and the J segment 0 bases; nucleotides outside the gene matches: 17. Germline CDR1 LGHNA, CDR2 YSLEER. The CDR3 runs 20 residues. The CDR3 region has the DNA TGCGCCAGCAGCCAAGATTCAATTGGGGGAGACAGGGAAACCTCCTACGAGCAGTACTTC. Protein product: CASSQDSIGGDRETSYEQYF.

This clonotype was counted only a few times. The CDR3 spells CASSLVASGGHTQYF. CDR3 DNA: TGTGCCAGCAGCTTGGTTGCTAGCGGGGGGCATACGCAGTATTTT. The rearrangement uses TRBV5-6 and TRBJ2-3; 11 bases agree with TRBD2. Germline CDR1 reads SGHDT; CDR2 reads YYEEEE. The CDR3 sequence is 15 residues long. V lost 0 bases, J lost 7 bases, and 4 bases stayed unmatched. Combining the CDR3 with reference TRBV5-6 and TRBJ2-3 gives the whole variable domain DAGVTQSPTHLIKTRGQQVTLRCSPKSGHDTVSWYQQALGQGPQFIFQYYEEEERQRGNFPDRFSGHQFPNYSSELNVNALLLGDSALYLCASSLVASGGHTQYFGPGTRLTVL.

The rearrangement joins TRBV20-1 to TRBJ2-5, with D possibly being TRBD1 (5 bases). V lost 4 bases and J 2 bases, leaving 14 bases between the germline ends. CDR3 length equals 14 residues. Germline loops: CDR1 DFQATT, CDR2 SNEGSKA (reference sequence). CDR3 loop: CSATGPPLQETQYF. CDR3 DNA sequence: TGCAGTGCTACAGGGCCCCCTTTACAAGAGACCCAGTACTTC.

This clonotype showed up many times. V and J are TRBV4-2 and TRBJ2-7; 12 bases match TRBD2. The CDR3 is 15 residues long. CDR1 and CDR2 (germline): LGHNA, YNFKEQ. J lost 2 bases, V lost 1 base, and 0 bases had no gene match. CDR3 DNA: TGTGCCAGCAGCCAAGGACTAGCGGGGGCCTACGAGCAGTACTTC. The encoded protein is CASSQGLAGAYEQYF.

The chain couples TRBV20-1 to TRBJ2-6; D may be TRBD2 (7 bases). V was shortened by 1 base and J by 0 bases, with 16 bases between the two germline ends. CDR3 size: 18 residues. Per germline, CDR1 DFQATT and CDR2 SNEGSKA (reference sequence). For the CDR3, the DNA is TGCAGTGCTAGAGTGGGGGGGCGACAGCTCTCTGGGGCCAACGTCCTGACTTTC. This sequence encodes CSARVGGRQLSGANVLTF.

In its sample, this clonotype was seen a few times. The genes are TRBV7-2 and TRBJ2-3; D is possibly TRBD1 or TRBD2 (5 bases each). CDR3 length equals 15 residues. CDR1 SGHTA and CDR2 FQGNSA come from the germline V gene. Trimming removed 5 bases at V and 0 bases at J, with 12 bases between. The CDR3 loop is CASSLRDASTDTQYF. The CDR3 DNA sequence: TGTGCCAGCAGCCTCCGGGACGCGAGCACAGATACGCAGTATTTT.

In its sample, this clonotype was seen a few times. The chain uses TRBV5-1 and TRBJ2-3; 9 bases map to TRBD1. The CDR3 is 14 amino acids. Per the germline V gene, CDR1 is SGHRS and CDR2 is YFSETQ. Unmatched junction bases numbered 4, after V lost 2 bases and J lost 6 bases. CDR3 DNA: TGCGCCAGCAGCTTACAGGGGGCATACGATACGCAGTATTTT. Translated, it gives CASSLQGAYDTQYF.

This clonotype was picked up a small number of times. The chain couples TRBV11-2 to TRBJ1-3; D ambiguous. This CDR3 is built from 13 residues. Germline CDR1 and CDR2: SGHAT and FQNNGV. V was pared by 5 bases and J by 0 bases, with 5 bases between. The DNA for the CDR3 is TGTGCCAGCAGCCCCCCCTCTGGAAACACCATATATTTT. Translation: CASSPPSGNTIYF.

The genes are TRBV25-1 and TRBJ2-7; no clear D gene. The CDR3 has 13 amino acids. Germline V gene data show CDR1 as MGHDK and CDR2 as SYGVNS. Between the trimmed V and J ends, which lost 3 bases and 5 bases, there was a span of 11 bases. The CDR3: CASSDRSLHEQYF. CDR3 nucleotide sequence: TGTGCCAGCAGTGACAGGTCCCTCCACGAGCAGTACTTC.

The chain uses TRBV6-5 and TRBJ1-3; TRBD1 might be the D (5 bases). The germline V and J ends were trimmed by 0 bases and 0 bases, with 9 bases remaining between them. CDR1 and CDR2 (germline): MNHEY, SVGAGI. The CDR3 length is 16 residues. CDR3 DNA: TGTGCCAGCAGTTACTCGGGACTGGGCTCTGGAAACACCATATATTTT. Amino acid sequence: CASSYSGLGSGNTIYF.

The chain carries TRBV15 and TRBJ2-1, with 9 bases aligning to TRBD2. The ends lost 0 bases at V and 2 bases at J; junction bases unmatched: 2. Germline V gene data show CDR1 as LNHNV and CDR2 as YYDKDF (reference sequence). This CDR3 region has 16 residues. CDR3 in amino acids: CATSRDLAGAYNEQFF. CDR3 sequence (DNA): TGTGCCACCAGCAGAGATTTAGCGGGAGCCTACAATGAGCAGTTCTTC.

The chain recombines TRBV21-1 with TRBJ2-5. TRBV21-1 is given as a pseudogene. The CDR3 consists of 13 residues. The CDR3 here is CASSSHGEKTQYF. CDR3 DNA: TGTGCCAGCAGCTCCCACGGGGAAAAGACCCAGTACTTC.

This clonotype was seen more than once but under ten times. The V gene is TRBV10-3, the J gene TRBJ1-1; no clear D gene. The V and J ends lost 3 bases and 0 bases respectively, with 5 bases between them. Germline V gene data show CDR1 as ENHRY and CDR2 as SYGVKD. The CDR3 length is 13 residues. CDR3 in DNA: TGTGCCATCAGTGAAAGGATGAACACTGAAGCTTTCTTT. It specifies CAISERMNTEAFF.